This TCR beta chain was documented in a study of OX40 agonist ivuxolimab in advanced cancers. Background on the study: Earlier anti-PD-1, anti-PD-L1 or anti-CTLA-4 therapy was permitted; over 35% had received some. Study-level findings and limits: CD4+ and CD8+ blood T cells expanded clonally by week 6 at 0.1 to 3.0 mg/kg.

Assay: immunoSEQ multiplex PCR; the TCRdb copy retains only in-frame clones and omits some. Of about 99,000 clones in the sample, 95% to 96% are singletons; the top ten hold around 2%. Per the germline V gene, CDR1 is MDHEN and CDR2 is SYDVKM. The ends were cut back, 6 bases at V and 0 bases at J, with 3 bases in the middle. The CDR3 covers 12 residues. For this clone: Its antigen is still unknown.

This chain connects TRBV28 to TRBJ1-3, with D unresolved. The sequence was collected from an adult with an advanced solid tumor such as melanoma, head and neck, liver or kidney cancer. Here the sequenced sample was CD4+ or CD8+ T cells sorted from blood, taken in a trial of the OX40 agonist ivuxolimab. The CDR3 nucleotides read TGTGCCAGCAGCCTCTCTGGAAACACCATATATTTT. It yields the protein CASSLSGNTIYF.